The 19 T cell receptor beta chains below were found in one sample sequenced in a study of cytomegalovirus exposure and HLA in healthy donors. PCR used 60 Vbeta primers and 13 Jbeta primers. The protocol was immunoSEQ multiplex PCR, while the TCRdb copy is restricted to in-frame clones and leaves out a portion. The sample consists of roughly 150,000 clones, around 77% of them appearing once. What was sequenced was PBMCs. These receptors came from a man in his fifties in good health and CMV-seropositive.

This CDR3 reads CASSPPGGKAGELFF. CDR3 coding DNA: TGTGCCAGCTCACCACCAGGGGGCAAGGCCGGGGAGCTGTTTTTT. This sequence joins TRBV18 and TRBJ2-2; 7 nucleotides line up with TRBD1. The CDR3 covers 15 residues. The V gene's germline CDR1 is KGHSH and CDR2 LQKENI. J was trimmed by 6 bases and V by 0 bases; bases with no gene match: 4.

This chain links TRBV14 with TRBJ2-7; 8 bases map to TRBD1. V was pared by 4 bases and J by 0 bases, with 5 bases of the junction left unmatched. Germline V CDR1 and CDR2: SGHDN, FVKESK. The CDR3 consists of 15 residues. CDR3 nucleotides: TGTGCCAGCAGCCGTTACAGGGGGGCCTCCTACGAGCAGTACTTC. Residues: CASSRYRGASYEQYF.

The chain carries TRBV27 and TRBJ1-2; D unresolved. Per germline, CDR1 MNHEY and CDR2 SMNVEV (reference sequence). Deletions cut 2 bases from V and 8 bases from J, with 15 bases between. This CDR3 spans 14 amino acids. The DNA for the CDR3 is TGTGCCAGCAGTTTAAGCGTCGTCTTGGAGGGCTACACCTTC. It encodes CASSLSVVLEGYTF.

The chain is built from TRBV7-2 and TRBJ2-7; possibly TRBD2 for D (5 bases). V was pared by 4 bases and J by 1 base, with 8 bases between. Germline-derived CDR1 and CDR2 are SGHTA and FQGNSA. CDR3 length: 13 amino acids. The CDR3 loop is CASSSGLSYEQYF. CDR3 coding DNA: TGTGCCAGCAGCTCTGGACTTTCCTACGAGCAGTACTTC.

This rearrangement joins TRBV19 to TRBJ1-4; D not certain. The CDR3 spans 15 residues. Trimming pared 0 bases from V and 5 bases from J, leaving 10 bases between. CDR1 LNHDA and CDR2 SQIVND come from the germline V gene (reference sequence). DNA of the CDR3: TGTGCCAGTAGTATAGATCCAGGCAGGAATGAAAAACTGTTTTTT. Amino acid sequence: CASSIDPGRNEKLFF.

The chain has TRBV5-6 and TRBJ2-5, with 10 bases that match TRBD2. V was clipped by 0 bases and J by 5 bases; unmatched bases: 4. Per the germline V gene, CDR1 is SGHDT and CDR2 is YYEEEE. The length of the CDR3 is 15 residues. The CDR3: CASSLVLAGVETQYF. The CDR3, as DNA: TGTGCCAGCAGCTTGGTGCTAGCGGGGGTTGAGACCCAGTACTTC. Complete variable domain (other parts from reference TRBV5-6 and TRBJ2-5): DAGVTQSPTHLIKTRGQQVTLRCSPKSGHDTVSWYQQALGQGPQFIFQYYEEEERQRGNFPDRFSGHQFPNYSSELNVNALLLGDSALYLCASSLVLAGVETQYFGPGTRLLVL.

DNA for the CDR3: TGTGCCAGCAGGAGTATGGATAATTCACCCCTCCACTTT. Amino acid sequence: CASRSMDNSPLHF. The chain is built from TRBV6-5 and TRBJ1-6; no definite D call. Germline V gene sequence: CDR1 MNHEY, CDR2 SVGAGI. This CDR3 has 13 residues. Trimming shortened V by 6 bases and J by 5 bases, and 8 bases separated the two germline ends.

The chain combines TRBV18 with TRBJ1-2, with 8 bases identical to TRBD1. The germline CDR1 and CDR2 sequences are KGHSH and LQKENI. CDR3 length equals 14 residues. V gave up 6 bases and J gave up 2 bases; unmatched junction bases: 5. The CDR3 here is CASSPRQGNYGYTF. In DNA, the CDR3 is TGTGCCAGCTCCCCAAGACAGGGGAACTATGGCTACACCTTC.

The V gene is TRBV11-2, the J gene TRBJ1-4, with 8 bases identical to TRBD1. Germline values: CDR1 SGHAT, CDR2 FQNNGV. The CDR3 totals 17 residues. V lost 2 bases, J lost 0 bases, and 5 bases stayed unmatched. The CDR3 here is CASSLNPTGATNEKLFF. The CDR3 bases are TGTGCCAGCAGCTTAAACCCGACAGGGGCAACTAATGAAAAACTGTTTTTT.

The V and J genes are TRBV4-3 and TRBJ2-3, with 9 bases matching TRBD1. Germline CDR1 and CDR2: LGHNA and YSLEER. The CDR3 is 16 amino acids. V lost 0 bases and J lost 6; bases outside the gene matches: 7. The CDR3 nucleotides are TGCGCCAGCAGCCAAGATCACAGGGGGCGCCCGGATACGCAGTATTTT. Translated: CASSQDHRGRPDTQYF.

This clone was seen only a few times. The sample carries other DNA sequences with the same CDR3. This chain connects TRBV19 to TRBJ1-1, with no clear D. The V end lost 4 bases, the J end lost 1 base, and 4 bases lay between the germline ends. The CDR3 is made up of 12 amino acids. Germline V lookup: CDR1 LNHDA, CDR2 SQIVND (reference sequence). CDR3 nucleotides: TGTGCCAGTAGTAGGCAGAACACTGAAGCTTTCTTT. Amino acids: CASSRQNTEAFF.

CDR3 in amino acids: CASSAAGGTDTQYF. CDR3 sequence (DNA): TGTGCCAGCTCCGCAGCGGGGGGCACAGATACGCAGTATTTT. V usage is TRBV18 and J usage is TRBJ2-3; 8 bases align to TRBD2. There are 14 residues in the CDR3. The germline gives CDR1 KGHSH, CDR2 LQKENI. The ends lost 6 bases at V and 1 base at J; junction bases unmatched: 3.

The gene calls are TRBV6-5 and TRBJ2-3; a weak D match, TRBD2 (7 bases). This CDR3 contains 15 residues. Looked up from germline, CDR1 is MNHEY and CDR2 is SVGAGI. V lost 2 bases to trimming and J lost 6 bases, with 15 bases between them. The CDR3 region has the DNA TGTGCCAGCAGTTACGGCGGGGGCCCGGTTGATACGCAGTATTTT. This sequence encodes CASSYGGGPVDTQYF.

This clone was seen just once. The chain combines TRBV11-3 with TRBJ2-5, with a tentative D call TRBD2 (6 bases). Looked up from germline, CDR1 is SGHNT and CDR2 is YENEEA. The CDR3 runs to 18 residues. V lost 5 bases and J 5 bases, leaving 27 bases between the germline ends. Written as DNA, the CDR3 is TGTGCCAGCAGCGCGGGACGGGGTTTGGGGCGGCAAGATGAGACCCAGTACTTC. As protein: CASSAGRGLGRQDETQYF.

The CDR3 nucleotides read TGCGCCAGCAGCCCGTCGGGACAGGGATCCTACGAGCAGTACTTC. Its protein is CASSPSGQGSYEQYF. This sequence joins TRBV5-1 and TRBJ2-7, with 9 bases fitting TRBD1. The CDR3 consists of 15 residues. The germline V gene encodes CDR1 SGHRS and CDR2 YFSETQ. V gave up 4 bases and J gave up 1 base; unmatched junction bases: 6. The full variable domain, with the rest looked up from reference TRBV5-1 and TRBJ2-7, is KAGVTQTPRYLIKTRGQQVTLSCSPISGHRSVSWYQQTPGQGLQFLFEYFSETQRNKGNFPGRFSGRQFSNSRSEMNVSTLELGDSALYLCASSPSGQGSYEQYFGPGTRLTVT.

The chain uses TRBV6-4 and TRBJ2-1; TRBD1 is a possible D gene (5 bases). The length of the CDR3 is 17 residues. V gave up 3 bases and J gave up 5 bases, with 20 bases separating them. Germline-derived CDR1 and CDR2 are MRHNA and SNTAGT. CDR3 in amino acids: CASSEPMVTATDNEQFF. The CDR3 nucleotides are TGTGCCAGCAGTGAGCCAATGGTAACAGCGACAGACAATGAGCAGTTCTTC.

V is TRBV7-2 and J is TRBJ1-2; D is uncertain. Trimming stripped 0 bases from V and 2 bases from J, with 4 bases between. Germline V CDR1 and CDR2: SGHTA, FQGNSA. This CDR3 has 13 residues. DNA for the CDR3: TGTGCCAGCAGCTTAGCACTAAACTATGGCTACACCTTC. Its translation is CASSLALNYGYTF.

This rearrangement joins TRBV5-1 to TRBJ1-2, with D possibly being TRBD1 (6 bases). V was shortened by 3 bases and J by 1 base, with 22 bases between the two germline ends. CDR1 is SGHRS and CDR2 is YFSETQ in the germline V gene. The CDR3 has 18 amino acids. DNA of the CDR3: TGCGCCAGCAGCTCTGACCCCTCCGGGACACTTCTTAACTATGGCTACACCTTC. It specifies CASSSDPSGTLLNYGYTF.

This rearrangement joins TRBV5-1 to TRBJ1-3; no reliable D call. Trimming left V 4 bases short and J 0 bases short, with 11 bases between. CDR1 SGHRS and CDR2 YFSETQ come from the germline V gene. The CDR3 runs to 15 residues. In nucleotides, the CDR3 is TGCGCCAGCAGCCCCCCTTGGAGCTCTGGAAACACCATATATTTT. Residues: CASSPPWSSGNTIYF.